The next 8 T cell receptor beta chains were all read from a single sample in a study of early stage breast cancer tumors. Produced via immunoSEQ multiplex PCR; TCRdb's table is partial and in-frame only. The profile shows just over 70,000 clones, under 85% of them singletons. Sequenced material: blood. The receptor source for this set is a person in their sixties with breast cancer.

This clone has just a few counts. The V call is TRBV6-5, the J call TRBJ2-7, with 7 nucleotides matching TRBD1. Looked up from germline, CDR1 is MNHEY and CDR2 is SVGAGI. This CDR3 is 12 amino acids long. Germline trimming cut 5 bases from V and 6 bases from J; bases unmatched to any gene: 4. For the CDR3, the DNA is TGTGCCAGCAGTCGAACAGGGGCCGAGCAGTACTTC. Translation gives CASSRTGAEQYF.

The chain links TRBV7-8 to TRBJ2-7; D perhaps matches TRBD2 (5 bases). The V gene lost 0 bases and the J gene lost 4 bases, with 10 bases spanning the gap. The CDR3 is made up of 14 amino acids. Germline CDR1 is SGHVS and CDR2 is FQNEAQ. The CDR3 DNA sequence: TGTGCCAGCAGCTTAGCGGGAGAAAGGTACGAGCAGTACTTC. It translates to CASSLAGERYEQYF.

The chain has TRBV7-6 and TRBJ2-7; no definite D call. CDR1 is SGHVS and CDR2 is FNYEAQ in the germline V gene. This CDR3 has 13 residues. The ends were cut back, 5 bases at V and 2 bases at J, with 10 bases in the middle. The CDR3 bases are TGTGCCAGCAGCAGACCGCCCACCTACGAGCAGTACTTC. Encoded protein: CASSRPPTYEQYF.

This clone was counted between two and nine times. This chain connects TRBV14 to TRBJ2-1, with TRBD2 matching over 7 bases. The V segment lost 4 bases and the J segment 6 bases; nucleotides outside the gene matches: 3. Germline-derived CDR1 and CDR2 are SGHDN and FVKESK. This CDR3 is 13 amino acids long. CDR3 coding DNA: TGTGCCAGCAGCCCTGCGGGAGTCAATGAGCAGTTCTTC. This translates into CASSPAGVNEQFF.

CDR3 protein: CASSLSSGVYNSPLHF. CDR3 sequence (DNA): TGTGCCAGCAGCCTATCCTCAGGGGTCTATAATTCACCCCTCCACTTT. The rearrangement joins TRBV7-2 to TRBJ1-6, with D tentatively TRBD1 (6 bases). V dropped 5 bases and J dropped 3 bases, with 14 bases sitting between them. CDR1 and CDR2 from the germline V gene are SGHTA and FQGNSA. The CDR3 consists of 16 residues. The full variable domain, with the rest looked up from reference TRBV7-2 and TRBJ1-6, is GAGVSQSPSNKVTEKGKDVELRCDPISGHTALYWYRQSLGQGLEFLIYFQGNSAPDKSGLPSDRFSAERTGGSVSTLTIQRTQQEDSAVYLCASSLSSGVYNSPLHFGNGTRLTVT.

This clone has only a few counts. The CDR3 here is CSAYSGDGYTF. CDR3 sequence (DNA): TGCAGCGCCTATTCAGGGGACGGCTACACCTTC. The chain employs TRBV29-1 and TRBJ1-2; D is possibly TRBD1 (6 bases). Per germline, CDR1 SQVTM and CDR2 ANQGSEA. V lost 7 bases and J 8 bases, leaving 14 bases between the germline ends. CDR3 length equals 11 residues. The full variable domain, completed using reference TRBV29-1 and TRBJ1-2, is SAVISQKPSRDICQRGTSLTIQCQVDSQVTMMFWYRQQPGQSLTLIATANQGSEATYESGFVIDKFPISRPNLTFSTLTVSNMSPEDSSIYLCSAYSGDGYTFGSGTRLTVV.

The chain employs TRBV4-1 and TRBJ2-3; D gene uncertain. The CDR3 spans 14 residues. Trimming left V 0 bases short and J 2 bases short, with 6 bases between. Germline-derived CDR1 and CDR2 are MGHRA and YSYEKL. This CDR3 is CASSQELYTDTQYF. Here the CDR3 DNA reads TGCGCCAGCAGCCAAGAATTGTACACAGATACGCAGTATTTT.

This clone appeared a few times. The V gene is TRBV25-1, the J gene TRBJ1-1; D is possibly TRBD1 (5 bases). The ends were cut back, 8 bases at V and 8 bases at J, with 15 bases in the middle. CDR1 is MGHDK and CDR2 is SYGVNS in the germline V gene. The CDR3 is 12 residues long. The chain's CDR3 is CASVEGVGEAFF. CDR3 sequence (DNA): TGTGCCAGCGTCGAAGGGGTCGGAGAAGCTTTCTTT.